This T cell receptor (beta chain) is drawn from a study of T cell responses to AZD1222 COVID-19 vaccine. Overall study: Second doses were pooled across both intervals (about 4 or about 12 weeks). General study results and limits: The donor group comprised mostly white British people and more females; the analysis possibly underestimated clonal diversity. Baseline serology detected seropositivity in only 5 or 6 AZD1222 recipients.

Libraries were prepared by immunoSEQ multiplex PCR; TCRdb keeps only in-frame clonotypes and omits some of them. This sample has over 85,000 clones, with just under 95% found just once. Per germline, CDR1 MNHEY and CDR2 SMNVEV (reference sequence). V dropped 8 bases and J dropped 7 bases, with 15 bases sitting between them. The CDR3 has 13 residues. To note about this clone: No antigen is known for it.

The source material was peripheral blood, sampled on day 0 of AZD1222 vaccination. The TCR was taken from an adult in good health. The rearrangement joins TRBV27 to TRBJ1-5; D is perhaps TRBD1 (5 bases). DNA of the CDR3: TGTGCCAGCTCCGGGACTCATAAACAGCCCCAGCATTTT. As protein: CASSGTHKQPQHF.